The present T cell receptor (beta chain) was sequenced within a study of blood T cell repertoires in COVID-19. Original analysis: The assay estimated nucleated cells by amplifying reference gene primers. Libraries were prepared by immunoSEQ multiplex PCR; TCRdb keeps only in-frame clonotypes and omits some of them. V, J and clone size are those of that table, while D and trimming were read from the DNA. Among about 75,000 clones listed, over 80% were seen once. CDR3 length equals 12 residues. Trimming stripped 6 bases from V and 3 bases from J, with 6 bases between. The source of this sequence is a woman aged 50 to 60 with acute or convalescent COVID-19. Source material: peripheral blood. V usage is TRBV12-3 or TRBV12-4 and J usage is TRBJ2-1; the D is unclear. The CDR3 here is CASRWLYNEQFF. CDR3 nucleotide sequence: TGTGCCAGCAGATGGCTCTACAATGAGCAGTTCTTC.